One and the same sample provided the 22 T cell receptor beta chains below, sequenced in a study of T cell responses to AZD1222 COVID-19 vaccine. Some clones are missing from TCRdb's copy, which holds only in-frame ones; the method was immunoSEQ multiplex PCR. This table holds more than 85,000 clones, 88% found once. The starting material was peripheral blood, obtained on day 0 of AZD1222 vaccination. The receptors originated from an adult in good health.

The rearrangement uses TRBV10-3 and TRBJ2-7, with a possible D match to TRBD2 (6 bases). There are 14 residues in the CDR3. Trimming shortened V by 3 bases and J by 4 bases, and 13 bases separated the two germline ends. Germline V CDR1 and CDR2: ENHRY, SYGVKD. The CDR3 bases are TGTGCCATCAGTGATATAGCGGAACCGTACGAGCAGTACTTC. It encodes CAISDIAEPYEQYF.

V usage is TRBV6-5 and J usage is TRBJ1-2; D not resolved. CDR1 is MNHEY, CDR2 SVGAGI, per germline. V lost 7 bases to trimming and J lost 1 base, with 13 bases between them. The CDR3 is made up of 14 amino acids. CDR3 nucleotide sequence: TGTGCCAGCACCTCCCCTTGGCTTAACTATGGCTACACCTTC. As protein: CASTSPWLNYGYTF.

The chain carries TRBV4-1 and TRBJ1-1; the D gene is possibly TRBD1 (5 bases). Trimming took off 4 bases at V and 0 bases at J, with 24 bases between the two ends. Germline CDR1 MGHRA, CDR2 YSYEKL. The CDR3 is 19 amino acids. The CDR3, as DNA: TGCGCCAGCAGCCCCGGTTCGGGACGCAATAGGGGCATGAACACTGAAGCTTTCTTT. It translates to CASSPGSGRNRGMNTEAFF.

The DNA of the CDR3 is TGCGCCAGCAGGAGTCAAAGGGACTACGAGCAGTACTTC. It translates to CASRSQRDYEQYF. V usage is TRBV5-1 and J usage is TRBJ2-7; no clear D. The ends were cut back, 5 bases at V and 3 bases at J, with 12 bases in the middle. Germline V CDR1 and CDR2: SGHRS, YFSETQ. The CDR3 runs to 13 residues.

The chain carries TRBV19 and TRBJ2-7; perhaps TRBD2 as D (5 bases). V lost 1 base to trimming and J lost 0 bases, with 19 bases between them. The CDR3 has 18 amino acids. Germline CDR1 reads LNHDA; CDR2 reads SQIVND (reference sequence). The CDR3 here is CASSIGRGLERNSYEQYF. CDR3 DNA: TGTGCCAGTAGTATAGGCCGAGGGCTCGAGCGGAACTCCTACGAGCAGTACTTC.

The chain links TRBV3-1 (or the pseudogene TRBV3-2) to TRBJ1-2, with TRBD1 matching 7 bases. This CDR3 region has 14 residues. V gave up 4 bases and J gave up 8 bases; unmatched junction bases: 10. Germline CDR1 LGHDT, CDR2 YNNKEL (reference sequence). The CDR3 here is CASSLGEGGGGYTF. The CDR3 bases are TGTGCCAGCAGCCTTGGCGAAGGGGGCGGAGGCTACACCTTC.

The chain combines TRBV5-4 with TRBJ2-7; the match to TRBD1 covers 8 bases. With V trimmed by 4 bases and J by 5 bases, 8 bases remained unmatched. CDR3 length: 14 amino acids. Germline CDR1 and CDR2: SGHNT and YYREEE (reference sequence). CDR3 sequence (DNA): TGTGCCAGCAGCCCCGACAGGGGATTTAACGAGCAGTACTTC. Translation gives CASSPDRGFNEQYF.

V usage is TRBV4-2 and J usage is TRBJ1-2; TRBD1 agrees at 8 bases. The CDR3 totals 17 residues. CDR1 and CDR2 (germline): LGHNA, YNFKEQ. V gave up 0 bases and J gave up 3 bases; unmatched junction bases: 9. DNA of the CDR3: TGTGCCAGCAGCCAAGATGGTCCAGGGGGCGGGGACTATGGCTACACCTTC. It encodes CASSQDGPGGGDYGYTF.

CDR3 in amino acids: CASSNDRGKIHGDGYTF. The CDR3 region has the DNA TGTGCCAGCAGCAACGACAGGGGAAAGATTCATGGGGATGGCTACACCTTC. The chain carries TRBV7-9 and TRBJ1-2, with 8 bases matching TRBD1. The CDR3 spans 17 residues. From germline, CDR1 is SEHNR and CDR2 FQNEAQ (reference sequence). V lost 5 bases and J lost 6; bases outside the gene matches: 17.

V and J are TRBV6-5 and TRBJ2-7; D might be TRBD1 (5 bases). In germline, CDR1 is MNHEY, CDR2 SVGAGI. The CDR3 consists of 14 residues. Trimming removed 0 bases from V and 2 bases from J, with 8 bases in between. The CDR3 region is CASSYSKGAYEQYF. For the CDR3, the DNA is TGTGCCAGCAGTTACTCGAAAGGGGCCTACGAGCAGTACTTC.

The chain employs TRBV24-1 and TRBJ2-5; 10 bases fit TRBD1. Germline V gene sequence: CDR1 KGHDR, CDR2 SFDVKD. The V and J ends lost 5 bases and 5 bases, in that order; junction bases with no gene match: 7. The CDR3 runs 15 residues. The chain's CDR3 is CATSGGTGAEETQYF. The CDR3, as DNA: TGTGCCACCAGTGGCGGGACAGGGGCCGAGGAGACCCAGTACTTC.

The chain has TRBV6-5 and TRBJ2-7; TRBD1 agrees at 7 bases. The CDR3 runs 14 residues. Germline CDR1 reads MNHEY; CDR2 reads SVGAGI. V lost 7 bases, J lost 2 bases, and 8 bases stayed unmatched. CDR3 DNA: TGTGCCAGCATCCCGGGGACAGAGACCTACGAGCAGTACTTC. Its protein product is CASIPGTETYEQYF.

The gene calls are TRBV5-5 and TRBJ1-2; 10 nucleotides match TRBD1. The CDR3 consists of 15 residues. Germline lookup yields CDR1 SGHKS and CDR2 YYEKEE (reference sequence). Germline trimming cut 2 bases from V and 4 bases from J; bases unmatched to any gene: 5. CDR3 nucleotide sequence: TGTGCCAGCAGCTTTCCGGGACAGGGGATCTATGGCTACACCTTC. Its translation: CASSFPGQGIYGYTF.

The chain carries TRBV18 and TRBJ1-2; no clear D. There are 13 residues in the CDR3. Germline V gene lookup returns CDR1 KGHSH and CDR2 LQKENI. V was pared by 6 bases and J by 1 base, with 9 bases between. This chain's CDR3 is CASSQEGNYGYTF. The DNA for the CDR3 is TGTGCCAGCTCCCAAGAGGGTAACTATGGCTACACCTTC.

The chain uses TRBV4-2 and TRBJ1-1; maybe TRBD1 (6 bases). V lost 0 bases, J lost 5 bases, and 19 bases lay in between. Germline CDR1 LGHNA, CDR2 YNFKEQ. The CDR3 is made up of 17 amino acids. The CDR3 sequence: CASSQDDRGSVVTEAFF. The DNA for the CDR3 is TGTGCCAGCAGCCAAGACGATAGGGGGTCAGTAGTAACTGAAGCTTTCTTT.

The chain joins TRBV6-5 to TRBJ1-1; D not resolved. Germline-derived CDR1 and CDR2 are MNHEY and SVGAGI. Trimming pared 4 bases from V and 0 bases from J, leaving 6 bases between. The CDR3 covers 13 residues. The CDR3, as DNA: TGTGCCAGCAGTTCATACATGAACACTGAAGCTTTCTTT. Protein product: CASSSYMNTEAFF.

This CDR3 reads CASRDPGTGSRGDGYTF. The CDR3 DNA reads as TGCGCCAGCAGAGACCCCGGGACAGGGAGTCGAGGTGATGGCTACACCTTC. The V call is TRBV10-2, the J call TRBJ1-2, with TRBD1 matching 9 bases. J lost 6 bases, V lost 6 bases, and 17 bases had no gene match. Looked up from germline, CDR1 is WSHSY and CDR2 is SAAADI. This CDR3 contains 17 residues.

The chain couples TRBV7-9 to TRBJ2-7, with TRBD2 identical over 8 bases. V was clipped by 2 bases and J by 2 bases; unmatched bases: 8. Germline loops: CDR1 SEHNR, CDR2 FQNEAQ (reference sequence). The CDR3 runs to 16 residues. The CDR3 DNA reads TGTGCCAGCAGCTTACGCTCAGCGGGGGCGACCTACGAGCAGTACTTC. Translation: CASSLRSAGATYEQYF.

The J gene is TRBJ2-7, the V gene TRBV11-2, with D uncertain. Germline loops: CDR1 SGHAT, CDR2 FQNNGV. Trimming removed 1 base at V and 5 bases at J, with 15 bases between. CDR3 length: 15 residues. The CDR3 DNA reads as TGTGCCAGCAGCTTAGGGGCCCAAGTCCTACACGAGCAGTACTTC. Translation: CASSLGAQVLHEQYF.

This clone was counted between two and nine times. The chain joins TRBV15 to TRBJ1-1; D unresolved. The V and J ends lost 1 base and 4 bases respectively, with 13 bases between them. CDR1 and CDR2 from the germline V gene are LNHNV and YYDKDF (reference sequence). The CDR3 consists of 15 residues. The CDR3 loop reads CATSRGGLAVTEAFF. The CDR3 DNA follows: TGTGCCACCAGCAGAGGAGGCCTAGCGGTCACTGAAGCTTTCTTT.

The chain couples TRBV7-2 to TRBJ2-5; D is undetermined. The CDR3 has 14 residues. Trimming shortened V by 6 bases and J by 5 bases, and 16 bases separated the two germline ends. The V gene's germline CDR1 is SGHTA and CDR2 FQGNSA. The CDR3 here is CASRKYNQDETQYF. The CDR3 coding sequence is TGTGCCAGCAGAAAATACAATCAGGACGAGACCCAGTACTTC.

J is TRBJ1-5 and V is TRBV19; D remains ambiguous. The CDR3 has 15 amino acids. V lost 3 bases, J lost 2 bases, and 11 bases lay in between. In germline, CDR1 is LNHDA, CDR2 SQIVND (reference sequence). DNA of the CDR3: TGTGCCAGTAGTATGGGATTCGGGGGCAATCAGCCCCAGCATTTT. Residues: CASSMGFGGNQPQHF.